This is a list of T cell receptor beta chains from one sample in a study of PD-1 blockade in mismatch repair-deficient tumors. Clones were read by immunoSEQ multiplex PCR, and TCRdb kept only the in-frame ones, dropping some. The table records about 9,500 clones, about 89% of them present only once. For these receptors, no antigen is known. The input for sequencing was cells cultured in vitro, taken from a patient treated with pembrolizumab. The receptors come from an adult with mismatch repair-deficient cancer. Both conserved end residues are part of each CDR3. Fields, in order: CDR3 protein, CDR3 DNA, D gene, clone size, V gene, J gene. A D gene is named only where the DNA matches it firmly. Clone size is not always given. Where it is, it says once, few, many or a class for expanded clones.

cdr3_aa: CASSNSGGTDTQYF
cdr3_nt: TGTGCCAGCAGCAATAGCGGAGGAACAGATACGCAGTATTTT
d_call: -
clone_size: -
v_call: TRBV7-9
j_call: TRBJ2-3

cdr3_aa: CAARGAGPFEAQHF
cdr3_nt: TGTGCCGCCCGGGGGGCAGGACCCTTCGAAGCCCAGCATTTT
d_call: -
clone_size: -
v_call: TRBV6-6
j_call: TRBJ1-5

cdr3_aa: CASSLSFGQADQPQHF
cdr3_nt: TGTGCCAGCAGTTTATCATTCGGGCAGGCGGATCAGCCCCAGCATTTT
d_call: -
clone_size: -
v_call: TRBV27
j_call: TRBJ1-5

cdr3_aa: CASSRIGETRAGGDEQYF
cdr3_nt: TGTGCCAGCAGCCGGATCGGGGAGACTCGGGCCGGGGGAGACGAGCAGTACTTC
d_call: -
clone_size: once
v_call: TRBV5-6
j_call: TRBJ2-7

cdr3_aa: CASSLLGHLSSGANVLTF
cdr3_nt: TGTGCCAGCAGTTTGTTGGGCCATCTTAGCTCTGGGGCCAACGTCCTGACTTTC
d_call: -
clone_size: -
v_call: TRBV28
j_call: TRBJ2-6

cdr3_aa: CASSLSTHSGSRNEQFF
cdr3_nt: TGTGCCAGCAGTTTATCAACCCACAGCGGGAGTAGAAATGAGCAGTTCTTC
d_call: TRBD2
clone_size: -
v_call: TRBV27
j_call: TRBJ2-1

cdr3_aa: CASSLDSYTEAFF
cdr3_nt: TGTGCCAGCAGCTTAGACAGCTACACTGAAGCTTTCTTT
d_call: -
clone_size: -
v_call: TRBV7-8
j_call: TRBJ1-1

cdr3_aa: CASSQYPGLAFTDTQYF
cdr3_nt: TGCGCCAGCAGCCAGTACCCGGGACTAGCTTTCACAGATACGCAGTATTTT
d_call: TRBD2
clone_size: -
v_call: TRBV4-1
j_call: TRBJ2-3

cdr3_aa: CASSTGQMNTEAFF
cdr3_nt: TGTGCCAGCAGTACGGGACAGATGAACACTGAAGCTTTCTTT
d_call: TRBD1
clone_size: -
v_call: TRBV6-6
j_call: TRBJ1-1

cdr3_aa: CASSKTGRIAGNTIYF
cdr3_nt: TGTGCCAGCAGCAAGACTGGGCGAATTGCTGGAAACACCATATATTTT
d_call: -
clone_size: -
v_call: TRBV28
j_call: TRBJ1-3

cdr3_aa: CASSSLREERDYEQYF
cdr3_nt: TGCGCCAGCAGCTCTCTCCGGGAAGAAAGGGACTACGAGCAGTACTTC
d_call: -
clone_size: -
v_call: TRBV5-1
j_call: TRBJ2-7

cdr3_aa: CASSKGRQGFGNEQFF
cdr3_nt: TGTGCCAGCAGCAAAGGGAGACAGGGGTTTGGAAATGAGCAGTTCTTC
d_call: -
clone_size: few
v_call: TRBV21-1
j_call: TRBJ2-1

cdr3_aa: CASSPSSGGIDTQYF
cdr3_nt: TGTGCCAGCTCACCGTCTAGCGGGGGGATAGATACGCAGTATTTT
d_call: TRBD2
clone_size: -
v_call: TRBV18
j_call: TRBJ2-3

cdr3_aa: CASSSDRPTNYGYTF
cdr3_nt: TGTGCCAGCAGCTCAGACAGGCCTACCAACTATGGCTACACCTTC
d_call: -
clone_size: -
v_call: TRBV6-6
j_call: TRBJ1-2

cdr3_aa: CASSLYSSGRSEQYF
cdr3_nt: TGTGCCAGCAGTTTATATTCTAGCGGGAGATCCGAGCAGTACTTC
d_call: TRBD2
clone_size: once
v_call: TRBV28
j_call: TRBJ2-7

cdr3_aa: CATSSRDRETGELFF
cdr3_nt: TGTGCCACCAGCAGCCGGGACAGGGAAACCGGGGAGCTGTTTTTT
d_call: TRBD1
clone_size: -
v_call: TRBV15
j_call: TRBJ2-2